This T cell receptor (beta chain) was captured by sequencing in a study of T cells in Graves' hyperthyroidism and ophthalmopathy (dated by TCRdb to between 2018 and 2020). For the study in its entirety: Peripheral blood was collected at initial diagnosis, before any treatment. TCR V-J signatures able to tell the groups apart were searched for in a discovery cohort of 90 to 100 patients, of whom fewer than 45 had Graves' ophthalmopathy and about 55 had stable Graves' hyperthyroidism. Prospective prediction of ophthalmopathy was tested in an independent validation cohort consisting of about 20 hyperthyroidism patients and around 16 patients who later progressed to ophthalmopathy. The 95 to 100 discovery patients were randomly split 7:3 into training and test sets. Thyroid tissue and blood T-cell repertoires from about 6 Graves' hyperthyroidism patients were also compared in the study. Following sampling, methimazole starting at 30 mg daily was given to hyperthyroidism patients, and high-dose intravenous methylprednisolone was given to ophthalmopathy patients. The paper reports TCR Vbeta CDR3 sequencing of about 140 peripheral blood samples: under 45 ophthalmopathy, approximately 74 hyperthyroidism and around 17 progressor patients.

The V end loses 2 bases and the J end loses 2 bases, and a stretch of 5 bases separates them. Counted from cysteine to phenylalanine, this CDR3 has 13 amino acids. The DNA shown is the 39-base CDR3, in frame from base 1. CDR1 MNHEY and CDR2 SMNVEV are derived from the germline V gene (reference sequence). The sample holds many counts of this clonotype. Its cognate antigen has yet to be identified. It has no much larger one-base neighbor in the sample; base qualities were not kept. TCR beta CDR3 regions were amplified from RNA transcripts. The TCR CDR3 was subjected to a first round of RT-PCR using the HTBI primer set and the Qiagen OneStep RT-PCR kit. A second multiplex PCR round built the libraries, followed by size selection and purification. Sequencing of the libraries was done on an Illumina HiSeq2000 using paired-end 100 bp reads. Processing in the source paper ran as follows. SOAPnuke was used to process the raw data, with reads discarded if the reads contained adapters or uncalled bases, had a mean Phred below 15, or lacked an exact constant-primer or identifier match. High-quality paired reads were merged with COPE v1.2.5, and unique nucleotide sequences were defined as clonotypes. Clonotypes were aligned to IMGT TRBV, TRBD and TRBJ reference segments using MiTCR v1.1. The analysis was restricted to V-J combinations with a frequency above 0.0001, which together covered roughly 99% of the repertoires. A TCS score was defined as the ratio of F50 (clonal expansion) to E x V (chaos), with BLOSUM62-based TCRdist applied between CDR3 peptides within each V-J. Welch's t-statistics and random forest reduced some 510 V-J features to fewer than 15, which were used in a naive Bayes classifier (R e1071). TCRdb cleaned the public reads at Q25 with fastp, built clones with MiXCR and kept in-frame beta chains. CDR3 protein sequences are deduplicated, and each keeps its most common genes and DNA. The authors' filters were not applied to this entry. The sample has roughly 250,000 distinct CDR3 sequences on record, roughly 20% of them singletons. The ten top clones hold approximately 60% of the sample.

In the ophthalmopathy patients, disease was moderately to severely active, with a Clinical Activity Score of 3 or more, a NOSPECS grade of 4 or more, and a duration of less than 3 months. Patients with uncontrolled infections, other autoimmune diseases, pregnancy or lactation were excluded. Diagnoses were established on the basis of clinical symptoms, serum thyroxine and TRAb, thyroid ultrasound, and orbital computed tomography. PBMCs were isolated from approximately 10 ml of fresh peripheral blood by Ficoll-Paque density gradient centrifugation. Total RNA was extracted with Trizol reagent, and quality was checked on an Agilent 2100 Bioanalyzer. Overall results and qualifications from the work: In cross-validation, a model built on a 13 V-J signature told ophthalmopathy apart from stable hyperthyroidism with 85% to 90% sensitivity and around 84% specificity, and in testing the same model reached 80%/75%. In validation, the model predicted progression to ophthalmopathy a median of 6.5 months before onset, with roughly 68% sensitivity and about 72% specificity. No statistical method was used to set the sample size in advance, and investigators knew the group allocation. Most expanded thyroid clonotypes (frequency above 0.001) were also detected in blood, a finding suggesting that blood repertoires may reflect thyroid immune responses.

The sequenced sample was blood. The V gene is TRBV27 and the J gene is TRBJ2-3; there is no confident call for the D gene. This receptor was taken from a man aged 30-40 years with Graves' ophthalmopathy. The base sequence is TGTGCCAGCAGTTTAGACTTCACAGATACGCAGTATTTT. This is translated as CASSLDFTDTQYF.